One and the same sample provided the 3 T cell receptor beta chains below, sequenced in a study of blood T cell repertoires in COVID-19. Produced via immunoSEQ multiplex PCR; TCRdb's table is partial and in-frame only. The sample comprises 60,000 to 85,000 clones, approximately 86% of which are singletons, and around 12% rests with the top ten. Material: peripheral blood. These receptors were taken from a human donor in a cohort sampled during active COVID-19.

The J gene is TRBJ2-7, the V gene TRBV6-5; 7 bases are shared with TRBD2. Per germline, CDR1 MNHEY and CDR2 SVGAGI. CDR3 length: 13 amino acids. J gave up 2 bases and V 8 bases, and 6 bases lay outside the gene matches. CDR3 amino acids: CASRERGPYEQYF. The CDR3 DNA reads as TGTGCCAGCCGGGAGCGGGGCCCCTACGAGCAGTACTTC.

V gene TRBV10-1 combines with J gene TRBJ2-7; 9 bases are shared with TRBD1. Per germline, CDR1 WNHNN and CDR2 SYGVQD (reference sequence). The CDR3 sequence is 16 residues long. V gave up 7 bases and J gave up 2 bases; unmatched junction bases: 12. The CDR3 DNA reads as TGCGCCAGCACCTCCTTCCGGGACAGGGCGCCCTACGAGCAGTACTTC. This sequence encodes CASTSFRDRAPYEQYF.

This chain links TRBV24-1 with TRBJ2-7, with TRBD2 identical over 7 bases. The ends lost 4 bases at V and 1 base at J; junction bases unmatched: 3. The CDR3 consists of 14 residues. CDR1 and CDR2 from the germline V gene are KGHDR and SFDVKD. The CDR3 loop is CATSEGGGSYEQYF. DNA of the CDR3: TGTGCCACCAGTGAGGGGGGGGGTTCCTACGAGCAGTACTTC.